The sequence of this TCR beta chain was determined in a study of post-analysis software for immune sequencing data. Background on the study: Included courses were relapsing-remitting and secondary progressive multiple sclerosis; progressive-relapsing multiple sclerosis was also included.

The TCR beta cDNA libraries contained unique molecular identifiers. MiXCR was run by TCRdb on the PCR reads, yielding one entry per CDR3 protein. The sample comprises hundreds of thousands of distinct CDR3 sequences, 35% to 45% of which are singletons, and approximately 7.6% rests with the top ten. Broader study findings: The study found TRBV5-6, TRBV5-1 and TRBV20-1 among roughly 5 TRBV segments more frequent in patients than controls.

Note on this clonotype: What it binds is not known.

The CDR3 runs 16 residues. CDR1 is KGHDR and CDR2 is SFDVKD in the germline V gene. V lost 2 bases, J lost 4 bases, and 8 bases stayed unmatched. The sequenced sample was blood. The chain links TRBV24-1 to TRBJ1-2; TRBD1 aligns across 8 bases. The clonotype comes from a girl aged 2 to 9 with multiple sclerosis. The CDR3 DNA reads TGTGCCACCAGTGATTCGGCGGACAGGGCAGCCTATGGCTACACCTTC. Translating it yields CATSDSADRAAYGYTF.